This TCR beta chain derives from a study of T cells in Graves' hyperthyroidism and ophthalmopathy. Amplification of TCR beta CDR3 regions used RNA as the template. HTBI primers were used for first-round RT-PCR of the TCR CDR3. TCRdb called the multiplex PCR reads again in MiXCR, with one record for every CDR3 protein. The table has 700,000 to 950,000 distinct CDR3 sequences, about a third seen once. This clonotype was counted a few times. Trimming removed 4 bases from V and 2 bases from J; junction bases left unmatched: 5. The CDR3 loop spans 15 amino acids. Per the germline V gene, CDR1 is SGHTA and CDR2 is FQGNSA. Diagnosis rested on symptoms, serum thyroxine and TRAb, thyroid ultrasound, and orbital computed tomography. 10 ml of fresh peripheral blood supplied the PBMCs.

The sequence came from a woman aged 40 to 50 with Graves' hyperthyroidism. This chain connects TRBV7-2 to TRBJ2-7; 10 bases line up with TRBD1. The sequenced sample consisted of blood. In nucleotides, the CDR3 is TGTGCCAGCAGCTATAGGGACAGGGGCCCCTACGAGCAGTACTTC. Translating gives CASSYRDRGPYEQYF.